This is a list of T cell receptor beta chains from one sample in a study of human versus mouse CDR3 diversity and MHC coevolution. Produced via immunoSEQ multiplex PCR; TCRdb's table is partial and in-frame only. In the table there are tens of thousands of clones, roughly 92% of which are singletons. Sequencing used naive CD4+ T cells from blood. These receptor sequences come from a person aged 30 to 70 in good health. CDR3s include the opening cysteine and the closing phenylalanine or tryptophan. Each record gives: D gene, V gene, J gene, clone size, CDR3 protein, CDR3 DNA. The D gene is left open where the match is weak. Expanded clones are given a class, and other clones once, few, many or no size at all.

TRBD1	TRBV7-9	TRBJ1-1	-	CASSLSGTGAKNTEAFF	TGTGCCAGCAGCTTAAGTGGGACAGGGGCTAAAAACACTGAAGCTTTCTTT
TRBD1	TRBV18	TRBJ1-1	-	CASSPRTGGMNTEAFF	TGTGCCAGCTCACCTAGGACAGGGGGCATGAACACTGAAGCTTTCTTT
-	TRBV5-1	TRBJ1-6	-	CASSSTGSSYNSPLHF	TGCGCCAGCAGCTCCACCGGGAGCTCCTATAATTCACCCCTCCACTTT
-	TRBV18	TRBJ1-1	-	CASSQTRTETATEAFF	TGTGCCAGCTCACAGACGAGGACAGAAACGGCCACTGAAGCTTTCTTT
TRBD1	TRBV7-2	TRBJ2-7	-	CASNPPAGTGSYEQYF	TGTGCCAGCAACCCACCCGCCGGGACAGGAAGCTACGAGCAGTACTTC
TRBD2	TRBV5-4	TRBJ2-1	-	CASSHRGGGAVYNEQFF	TGTGCCAGCAGCCACCGCGGCGGGGGGGCGGTATACAATGAGCAGTTCTTC
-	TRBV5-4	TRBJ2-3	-	CASRNSGTSTDTQYF	TGTGCCAGCAGAAATAGCGGAACGAGCACAGATACGCAGTATTTT
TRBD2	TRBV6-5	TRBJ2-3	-	CASSSLTSGGADTQYF	TGTGCCAGCAGTTCGTTGACTAGCGGGGGGGCAGATACGCAGTATTTT
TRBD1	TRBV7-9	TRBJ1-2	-	CASSLVGAGGDYTF	TGTGCCAGCAGCTTAGTGGGCGCAGGGGGAGACTACACCTTC
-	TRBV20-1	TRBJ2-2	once	CSARGSGELFF	TGCAGTGCTAGAGGGAGCGGGGAGCTGTTTTTT